One and the same sample provided the 13 T cell receptor beta chains below, sequenced in a study of T cells in Graves' hyperthyroidism and ophthalmopathy. Amplification yielded TCR beta CDR3 regions, with RNA transcripts as the source. RT-PCR in the first round (using the HTBI primer set) targeted the TCR CDR3. TCRdb recomputed calls from the multiplex PCR reads with MiXCR, one row per CDR3 protein. The data show roughly 650,000 distinct CDR3 sequences, approximately 16% seen once. Sequencing was carried out using blood. These receptor sequences come from a woman in her 40s with Graves' ophthalmopathy.

CDR3 coding DNA: TGTGCCAGTAGTCGGGACAGGGCTCAGCCCCAGCATTTT. It yields the protein CASSRDRAQPQHF. The chain has TRBV19 and TRBJ1-5, with 9 positions matching TRBD1. Per germline, CDR1 LNHDA and CDR2 SQIVND (reference sequence). After removal of 5 bases from V and 6 bases from J, the junction contained 2 bases not matched to a gene. The length of the CDR3 is 13 residues.

This clonotype was recorded many times. This sequence joins TRBV11-2 and TRBJ2-1; D call uncertain. This CDR3 contains 13 residues. V was pared by 2 bases and J by 9 bases, with 11 bases between. From germline, CDR1 is SGHAT and CDR2 FQNNGV. DNA of the CDR3: TGTGCCAGCAGCTTAACCTTGTGGGGTGAGCAGTTCTTC. This translates into CASSLTLWGEQFF. The whole variable domain, filled in from reference TRBV11-2 and TRBJ2-1, reads EAGVAQSPRYKIIEKRQSVAFWCNPISGHATLYWYQQILGQGPKLLIQFQNNGVVDDSQLPKDRFSAERLKGVDSTLKIQPAKLEDSAVYLCASSLTLWGEQFFGPGTRLTVL.

V gene TRBV20-1 combines with J gene TRBJ2-3; 10 bases line up with TRBD2. This CDR3 has 16 residues. CDR1 and CDR2 (germline): DFQATT, SNEGSKA (reference sequence). V dropped 5 bases and J dropped 5; count of bases not matched to a gene: 13. The DNA of the CDR3 is TGCAGTGCTTTACCCACAGCGGGAGGGGGTGGAGATACGCAGTATTTT. It encodes CSALPTAGGGGDTQYF.

In its sample, this clonotype was seen many times. The junction and the germline gene differ at one end; a read error may be behind it. The rearrangement uses TRBV12-5 and TRBJ2-7; 9 nucleotides align to TRBD1. The CDR3 runs 18 residues. The V gene's germline CDR1 is LGHNT and CDR2 FRNRAP. CDR3 region: CASGSLLHRDRVSSEQYF. The CDR3 DNA follows: TGTGCTAGTGGTTCCCTTTTGCACCGGGACAGGGTATCCTCCGAGCAGTACTTC.

V and J are TRBV7-8 and TRBJ2-3; TRBD1 agrees at 8 bases. Germline V CDR1 and CDR2: SGHVS, FQNEAQ. The CDR3 covers 18 residues. The junction had 15 bases not matched to a gene; V was cut back by 5 bases and J by 2 bases. CDR3 loop: CASSKRTGTGLNTDTQYF. In DNA form, the CDR3 reads TGTGCCAGCAGCAAAAGGACAGGGACGGGATTAAACACAGATACGCAGTATTTT.

The chain combines TRBV20-1 with TRBJ2-2; 8 positions match TRBD2. Germline CDR1 and CDR2: DFQATT and SNEGSKA (reference sequence). This CDR3 has 15 residues. V was clipped by 4 bases and J by 0 bases; unmatched bases: 4. The CDR3 DNA sequence: TGCAGTGCTATTAGCGGGATTTCGAACACCGGGGAGCTGTTTTTT. Its protein is CSAISGISNTGELFF.

The sample holds many counts of this clonotype. The chain is built from TRBV29-1 and TRBJ1-1; D not certain. The CDR3 is made up of 13 amino acids. Germline-derived CDR1 and CDR2 are SQVTM and ANQGSEA. The CDR3 spells CTLALHGNTEAFF. For the CDR3, the DNA is TGCACACTCGCCCTACACGGAAACACTGAAGCTTTCTTT.

V is TRBV6-1 and J is TRBJ2-3; D possibly corresponds to TRBD1 (7 bases). Germline V gene lookup returns CDR1 MNHNS and CDR2 SASEGT. Trimming took 5 bases from V and 2 from J, leaving 23 bases between them. This CDR3 has 18 residues. The CDR3 here is CASSNSYYRGGDTDTQYF. The CDR3 coding sequence is TGTGCCAGCAGTAACTCCTACTACAGGGGAGGAGACACAGATACGCAGTATTTT.

Ten or more counts support this clonotype. The rearrangement links TRBV2 to TRBJ2-5; TRBD2 matches at 12 bases. Germline V gene sequence: CDR1 SNHLY, CDR2 FYNNEI. Trimming took 5 bases from V and 5 from J; bases not matched to a gene: 3. The CDR3 is 14 amino acids. Here the CDR3 DNA reads TGTGCCAGCAGTCGACTAGCGGGAGTGGAGACCCAGTACTTC. Protein: CASSRLAGVETQYF.

This chain uses TRBV5-1 with TRBJ1-1, with D perhaps TRBD1 (6 bases). Trimming stripped 4 bases from V and 5 bases from J, with 15 bases between. This CDR3 contains 14 residues. Germline lookup yields CDR1 SGHRS and CDR2 YFSETQ. Written as DNA, the CDR3 is TGCGCCAGCAGCCAGGGACATCTGAGAACTGAAGCTTTCTTT. Its translation is CASSQGHLRTEAFF.

This clonotype was detected many times. The J gene is TRBJ1-1, the V gene TRBV27; D perhaps matches TRBD1 (6 bases). This CDR3 is 13 amino acids long. The germline V gene has CDR1 MNHEY and CDR2 SMNVEV (reference sequence). The ends were cut back, 6 bases at V and 4 bases at J, with 12 bases in the middle. In nucleotides, the CDR3 is TGTGCCAGCAGATTAGGGGGTTCCACTGAAGCTTTCTTT. Amino acids: CASRLGGSTEAFF.

This clonotype was observed a handful of times. The V call is TRBV11-2, the J call TRBJ2-7, with 10 nucleotides matching TRBD2. J lost 5 bases, V lost 1 base, and 11 bases had no gene match. CDR3 length equals 17 residues. The germline CDR1 and CDR2 sequences are SGHAT and FQNNGV. CDR3 DNA sequence: TGTGCCAGCAGCTTAGTTAGCGGGAGGACGGGAAGGAACGAGCAGTACTTC. It is translated as CASSLVSGRTGRNEQYF.

The chain combines TRBV6-1 with TRBJ1-4, with 8 bases identical to TRBD1. The V and J ends lost 2 bases and 3 bases, in that order; junction bases with no gene match: 2. Germline V gives CDR1 MNHNS, CDR2 SASEGT. The CDR3 runs to 15 residues. This CDR3 is CASSEHRGSNEKLFF. CDR3 coding DNA: TGTGCCAGCAGTGAACACAGGGGGTCTAATGAAAAACTGTTTTTT.